This T cell receptor beta chain was profiled in a study of control samples from healthy donors and cancer patients. Libraries were prepared by immunoSEQ multiplex PCR; TCRdb keeps only in-frame clonotypes and omits some of them. The sample has 90,000 to 100,000 clones, roughly 83% seen once. The CDR3 contains 12 residues. Germline V lookup: CDR1 LGHDT, CDR2 YNNKEL (reference sequence). The V end was cut by 4 bases, the J end by 5 bases, with 7 bases between. This clone was seen a handful of times. The clonotype comes from a woman younger than 45 in good health. The sample taken for sequencing was blood. The chain couples TRBV3-1 (or the pseudogene TRBV3-2) to TRBJ2-3, with unresolved D. CDR3 in DNA: TGTGCCAGCAGCCCCAATAGAGATACGCAGTATTTT. Residues: CASSPNRDTQYF.